A selection of T cell receptor beta chains follows, all from one sample in a study of OX40 agonist ivuxolimab in advanced cancers. Measured with immunoSEQ multiplex PCR; TCRdb has only the in-frame clones, and not every one. The table has more than 60,000 clones, about 89% seen once. The material was CD4+ or CD8+ T cells sorted from blood, obtained in a trial of the OX40 agonist ivuxolimab. Every receptor here comes from an adult with an advanced solid tumor such as melanoma, head and neck, liver or kidney cancer. CDR3s include the opening cysteine and the closing phenylalanine or tryptophan. D genes are given only for firm matches. Clone size is shown for a subset of rows, as once, few, many or a class of expanded clone.

cdr3_nt cdr3_aa j_call d_call v_call clone_size
TGTGCCAGCAGTTTTAAAGAGACTAGCGGGACCTACGAGCAGTACTTC CASSFKETSGTYEQYF TRBJ2-7 TRBD2 TRBV7-2 NA
TGTGCCTGGAGTGTAACTTACGGGCTGTTTTTT CAWSVTYGLFF TRBJ2-2 NA TRBV30 NA
TGTGCCAGCAGGATCAGCGGGCTAGCGTTCTACGAGCAGTACTTC CASRISGLAFYEQYF TRBJ2-7 NA TRBV6-5 NA
TGCGCCAGCAGTAGCGGGGCTAGCACAGATACGCAGTATTTT CASSSGASTDTQYF TRBJ2-3 TRBD2 TRBV5-1 NA
TGTGCCAGCAGACCTCCCAGGGTCACTGAAGCTTTCTTT CASRPPRVTEAFF TRBJ1-1 NA TRBV6-5 NA
TGTGCCTGGAAAGGGTTCTGGGGAAGCTACGAGCAGTACTTC CAWKGFWGSYEQYF TRBJ2-7 NA TRBV30 NA
TGTGCCAGCTCACCACCGCTTCACGGAGGGGCCTACGAGCAGTACTTC CASSPPLHGGAYEQYF TRBJ2-7 NA TRBV18 NA
TGTGCCAGCAGCCCCAGGGGGTGGGTTGAGACCCAGTACTTC CASSPRGWVETQYF TRBJ2-5 TRBD1 TRBV7-8 few
TGCGCCAGCAGCCCTGGGACTAGCGGGGGCACAGATACGCAGTATTTT CASSPGTSGGTDTQYF TRBJ2-3 TRBD2 TRBV4-3 once
TGTGCCAGCAGCTCGGGGATACAGGAGATCTATGGCTACACCTTC CASSSGIQEIYGYTF TRBJ1-2 NA TRBV5-4 NA
TGCGCCAGCAGCCCAAGGGGGGGAGGGGGCGACGGTGAAAAACTGTTTTTT CASSPRGGGGDGEKLFF TRBJ1-4 TRBD1 TRBV4-1 NA
TGTGCCAGCAAGGTGGGTCTGCTGAACACTGAAGCTTTCTTT CASKVGLLNTEAFF TRBJ1-1 NA TRBV27 NA
TGTGCCAGCAGTTATGCGAGCGGCCCTCCTCAGTACTTC CASSYASGPPQYF TRBJ2-7 NA TRBV6-5 NA
TGCGCCAGCAGCCAAGTTGGGAGGGGCTATGGCTACACCTTC CASSQVGRGYGYTF TRBJ1-2 NA TRBV4-1 NA
TGTGCCAGCGCTCCGGGACAGGGGGGCAATAGGGCTTTCTTT CASAPGQGGNRAFF TRBJ1-1 TRBD1 TRBV9 NA
TGTGCCAGCAGTAACAGGGGGCATAGCAATCAGCCCCAGCATTTT CASSNRGHSNQPQHF TRBJ1-5 TRBD1 TRBV6-5 few
TGCGCCAGCAGCCAAGATGTACATTTTTGGGGCTACACCTTC CASSQDVHFWGYTF TRBJ1-2 NA TRBV4-1 NA
TGCGCCAGCAGCTCCGGGACCTTAGTCTACAATGAGCAGTTCTTC CASSSGTLVYNEQFF TRBJ2-1 NA TRBV5-1 NA
TGTGCCAGCAGCCCGAGGGGGACTACCACATATACGCAGTATTTT CASSPRGTTTYTQYF TRBJ2-3 NA TRBV11-3 NA
TGTGCCAGCAGTTACCCGGGGACTCCTCAGCAGTACTTC CASSYPGTPQQYF TRBJ2-7 NA TRBV6-5 NA
TGTGCCAGCGGGACAGGGTACGGCTACACCTTC CASGTGYGYTF TRBJ1-2 TRBD1 TRBV5-8 once
TGTGCCAGCAGCTTAGCGACAGGCGACAACACTGAAGCTTTCTTT CASSLATGDNTEAFF TRBJ1-1 NA TRBV5-4 NA
TGTGCCAGCAGCTTAGGACGGGAGACCCCCGAGCAGTACTTC CASSLGRETPEQYF TRBJ2-7 NA TRBV7-7 once
TGTGCCAGCAATAATGGACAGGGGCTATCCTACGAGCAGTACTTC CASNNGQGLSYEQYF TRBJ2-7 TRBD1 TRBV14 NA
TGCGCCAGCAGCTTACAGGGGGACCAAGAGACCCAGTACTTC CASSLQGDQETQYF TRBJ2-5 TRBD1 TRBV5-1 NA
TGTGCCAGCAGCAAATGGGCGAGCACAGATACGCAGTATTTT CASSKWASTDTQYF TRBJ2-3 NA TRBV21-1 NA
TGTGCCAGCAGTTTACAGTATGGGGCCAACGTCCTGACTTTC CASSLQYGANVLTF TRBJ2-6 NA TRBV27 NA
TGTGCCAGCAGACTTGGACAGGGTAGAACCTACGAGCAGTACTTC CASRLGQGRTYEQYF TRBJ2-7 TRBD1 TRBV28 NA
TGCAGCGTTGGGATGGGGGCCCGAGGTCAGCCCCAGCATTTT CSVGMGARGQPQHF TRBJ1-5 NA TRBV29-1 NA
TGTGCCAGCTCAGCCGATTCATCGGGGAATGAGCAGTTCTTC CASSADSSGNEQFF TRBJ2-1 NA TRBV18 NA
TGTGCCAGCAGCCCCAGCGGGAACCCCCGGACCGGGGAGCTGTTTTTT CASSPSGNPRTGELFF TRBJ2-2 TRBD2 TRBV28 NA
TGTGCCAGCAGCTTAGGCTCTAGCCGGAGCTCCTACGAGCAGTACTTC CASSLGSSRSSYEQYF TRBJ2-7 NA TRBV11-2 NA
TGTGCCAGCAGTCCCGCCGGCCTCCGCCTAGGCTATGGCTACACCTTC CASSPAGLRLGYGYTF TRBJ1-2 NA TRBV27 NA
TGTGCCAGCAGAACCCTAGCGGGAGTGAGCGACAATGAGCAGTTCTTC CASRTLAGVSDNEQFF TRBJ2-1 TRBD2 TRBV6-6 NA
TGTGCTCCTTTATTGGGTGGCTCCTACGAGCAGTACTTC CAPLLGGSYEQYF TRBJ2-7 NA TRBV30 NA
TGTGCCAGCAGAAATAGCAAGGGGACAGCCCCGAGCACTGAAGCTTTCTTT CASRNSKGTAPSTEAFF TRBJ1-1 TRBD1 TRBV7-6 NA
TGCAGCGTCCACAAAGGGGCCGATGAAAAACTGTTTTTT CSVHKGADEKLFF TRBJ1-4 NA TRBV29-1 NA
TGTGCCAGTAGTATGATTATGGGACTAACTAACAATGAGCAGTTCTTC CASSMIMGLTNNEQFF TRBJ2-1 TRBD2 TRBV19 few
TGTGCCAGCAGCTTGACAGGGCTTCGAACAGATACGCAGTATTTT CASSLTGLRTDTQYF TRBJ2-3 TRBD1 TRBV7-2 NA
TGTGCCAGCAGAAAAAGACAGGGAAATGAAAAACTGTTTTTT CASRKRQGNEKLFF TRBJ1-4 TRBD1 TRBV27 NA
TGTGCCAGCAGCCCACAGAGAAGGACTGAAGCTTTCTTT CASSPQRRTEAFF TRBJ1-1 NA TRBV14 NA
TGTGCCAGCAGTTGGAGCCTGATTAATGAGCAGTTCTTC CASSWSLINEQFF TRBJ2-1 NA TRBV6-6 NA
TGTGCCAGCACCCCACGGGGGCAGGGGGTTTCACCCCTCCACTTT CASTPRGQGVSPLHF TRBJ1-6 TRBD1 TRBV6-4 once
TGTGCCAGCAGCAGACACCGGGACCTGAACACCGGGGAGCTGTTTTTT CASSRHRDLNTGELFF TRBJ2-2 NA TRBV9 few
TGTGCCATCAGGCCGGGACTAGCGGTTAGCACAGATACGCAGTATTTT CAIRPGLAVSTDTQYF TRBJ2-3 TRBD2 TRBV10-3 NA
TGTGCCAGAAGCTTGTTCGGGCGGGAGCCCCACAATGAGCAGTTCTTC CARSLFGREPHNEQFF TRBJ2-1 TRBD2 TRBV5-3 once
TGTGCCAGCTCACCACCAACGGGGGGCAATGAGCAGTTCTTC CASSPPTGGNEQFF TRBJ2-1 TRBD2 TRBV18 NA
TGTGCCAGCGGCCGAGGGGGCGACCCCGGGGAGCTGTTTTTT CASGRGGDPGELFF TRBJ2-2 TRBD1 TRBV5-4 NA
TGTGCCAGCAGCCGCTTCACCACAGATACGCAGTATTTT CASSRFTTDTQYF TRBJ2-3 NA TRBV5-6 NA
TGCGCCAGCAGCCAACTTCGACAGGGCTACAAAGGGCAGTTCTTC CASSQLRQGYKGQFF TRBJ2-1 TRBD1 TRBV4-1 NA
TGTGCCTGGAGCCGAGGATACGAGCAGTACTTC CAWSRGYEQYF TRBJ2-7 NA TRBV30 once
TGTGCCTGCTCCAGGGCGTTGGGCAATGAGCAGTTCTTC CACSRALGNEQFF TRBJ2-1 NA TRBV30 NA